One and the same sample provided the 6 T cell receptor beta chains below, sequenced in a study of OX40 agonist ivuxolimab in advanced cancers. Profiled with immunoSEQ multiplex PCR; TCRdb holds only in-frame clones, not every one. The sample records roughly 45,000 clones, 84% being singletons. The material sequenced was CD4+ or CD8+ T cells sorted from blood, taken in a trial of the OX40 agonist ivuxolimab. These receptors all stem from an adult with an advanced solid tumor such as melanoma, head and neck, liver or kidney cancer.

Notes on this clone: At one end the junction does not follow the germline gene, possibly because of a read error. The chain recombines TRBV6-5 with TRBJ1-2; D gene ambiguous. Germline lookup yields CDR1 MNHEY and CDR2 SVGAGI. CDR3 length: 13 amino acids. The CDR3 sequence: CASSYSTTYVYTF. The CDR3 bases are TGTGCCAGCAGTTACTCAACAACCTATGTCTACACCTTC.

The V call is TRBV19, the J call TRBJ2-3; the D gene could be TRBD1 or TRBD2 (5 bases each). Germline assignment: CDR1 LNHDA and CDR2 SQIVND (reference sequence). The CDR3 spans 14 residues. Trimming left V 3 bases short and J 4 bases short, with 11 bases between. CDR3 amino acids: CASSIMGVPDTQYF. The CDR3 region has the DNA TGTGCCAGTAGTATCATGGGGGTGCCAGATACGCAGTATTTT.

This clone rates as medium-sized. J is TRBJ2-2 and V is TRBV28; 7 bases line up with TRBD1. Trimming removed 3 bases from V and 2 bases from J; junction bases left unmatched: 6. This CDR3 has 16 residues. Germline-derived CDR1 and CDR2 are MDHEN and SYDVKM. The CDR3 protein is CASSFEHRGNTGELFF. The DNA of the CDR3 is TGTGCCAGCAGTTTCGAACACAGGGGTAACACCGGGGAGCTGTTTTTT.

The J gene is TRBJ2-7, the V gene TRBV7-2, with D perhaps matching TRBD2 (6 bases). The CDR3 sequence is 16 residues long. The V end was cut by 5 bases, the J end by 2 bases, with 19 bases between. Germline CDR1 is SGHTA and CDR2 is FQGNSA. CDR3 amino acids: CASSVRGGGTTYEQYF. The DNA for the CDR3 is TGTGCCAGCAGCGTTAGGGGAGGCGGGACCACCTACGAGCAGTACTTC. Full variable domain (missing parts from reference TRBV7-2 and TRBJ2-7): GAGVSQSPSNKVTEKGKDVELRCDPISGHTALYWYRQSLGQGLEFLIYFQGNSAPDKSGLPSDRFSAERTGGSVSTLTIQRTQQEDSAVYLCASSVRGGGTTYEQYFGPGTRLTVT.

The CDR3 here is CASSDRTSGRYEQYF. The CDR3 region has the DNA TGTGCCAGCAGTGATAGGACTAGCGGGAGGTACGAGCAGTACTTC. This chain joins TRBV2 and TRBJ2-7, with 14 bases matching TRBD2. The germline V gene encodes CDR1 SNHLY and CDR2 FYNNEI. Trimming cost V 3 bases and J 4 bases; bases outside gene matches: 2. The CDR3 sequence is 15 residues long.

J is TRBJ1-5 and V is TRBV7-9; a weak D match, TRBD1 (6 bases). Trimming removed 6 bases from V and 7 bases from J, with 13 bases in between. The V gene's germline CDR1 is SEHNR and CDR2 FQNEAQ (reference sequence). The length of the CDR3 is 13 residues. The CDR3 region has the DNA TGTGCCAGCAGTCACACAGGGACCCAGCCCCAGCATTTT. It encodes CASSHTGTQPQHF. Supplemented by reference TRBV7-9 and TRBJ1-5, the full variable domain reads DTGVSQNPRHKITKRGQNVTFRCDPISEHNRLYWYRQTLGQGPEFLTYFQNEAQLEKSRLLSDRFSAERPKGSFSTLEIQRTEQGDSAMYLCASSHTGTQPQHFGDGTRLSIL.